This T cell receptor beta chain was observed in a study of follicular helper T cells after annual influenza vaccination. As for the study in general: Some donors were sampled over the 2013-2014, 2014-2015 and 2015-2016 vaccinations. The study, taken as a whole, reports: ICOS-CD38- cTfh most often held earlier Day 7 ICOS+CD38+ clones. Undersampling of larger non-cTfh compartments could not be excluded.

Sequencing was performed with immunoSEQ multiplex PCR; in TCRdb, only in-frame clones are kept and a portion is missing. The data hold more than 10,000 clones, with over 75% observed a single time. Turning to this clone: The antigen is undetermined.

The germline V gene encodes CDR1 LNHDA and CDR2 SQIVND (reference sequence). J was trimmed by 1 base and V by 4 bases; bases with no gene match: 6. The CDR3 length is 17 residues. The rearrangement joins TRBV19 to TRBJ2-3, with 12 bases identical to TRBD2. The starting material was CXCR5- memory CD4+ T cells sorted from blood, obtained 6 weeks after influenza vaccination. The receptor's source is an adult who received the influenza vaccine. The CDR3 sequence: CASSRGLAGRGTDTQYF. Here the CDR3 DNA reads TGTGCCAGTAGTAGGGGACTAGCGGGTCGCGGCACAGATACGCAGTATTTT.